The entry that follows covers one TCR beta chain sequence. CDR1 and CDR2 from the germline V gene are MGHRA and YSYEKL. CDR3 length equals 15 residues. Trimming took 8 bases from V and 1 from J; bases not matched to a gene: 8. This sample is part of a study of T cell responses to AZD1222 COVID-19 vaccine. Using immunoSEQ multiplex PCR, the repertoire was profiled, and TCRdb retains in-frame clones only, with some absent. The table records approximately 150,000 clones, roughly 88% of them present only once. The clonotype originates from an adult who received the AZD1222 COVID-19 vaccine. The sequencing used peripheral blood, collected 28 days after the second AZD1222 dose. This chain joins TRBV4-1 and TRBJ2-1; 7 bases align to TRBD1. The CDR3 is CASRNRGWSYNEQFF. The CDR3 nucleotides are TGCGCCAGCCGGAACAGGGGTTGGTCCTACAATGAGCAGTTCTTC.